What follows are 21 T cell receptor beta chains derived from one specimen sequenced in a study of T cell responses to AZD1222 COVID-19 vaccine. Here immunoSEQ multiplex PCR was the method, and the copy in TCRdb shows in-frame clones only, minus some. The sample lists 100,000 to 120,000 clones; around 81% were seen once. The material was peripheral blood, obtained on day 0 of AZD1222 vaccination. Every receptor here comes from an adult in good health.

V gene TRBV19 combines with J gene TRBJ2-5; D not certain. The CDR3 has 14 residues. Germline V gene sequence: CDR1 LNHDA, CDR2 SQIVND (reference sequence). Trimming took 4 bases from V and 5 from J, leaving 14 bases between them. Here the CDR3 DNA reads TGTGCCAGTAGTACCATCAATCAGGTGGAGACCCAGTACTTC. Translating it yields CASSTINQVETQYF.

Remarks on this clone: Other DNA sequences in this sample translate to the same CDR3. V usage is TRBV6-5 and J usage is TRBJ1-5; TRBD1 aligns across 8 bases. The V gene's germline CDR1 is MNHEY and CDR2 SVGAGI. V lost 5 bases, J lost 2 bases, and 2 bases stayed unmatched. This CDR3 contains 14 residues. The CDR3 here is CASSPGGGNQPQHF. The CDR3 region has the DNA TGTGCCAGCAGTCCAGGGGGCGGCAATCAGCCCCAGCATTTT.

This clone came up once. The chain employs TRBV12-5 and TRBJ2-3; D may be TRBD2 (6 bases). Germline-derived CDR1 and CDR2 are LGHNT and FRNRAP. The CDR3 length is 13 residues. Trimming stripped 8 bases from V and 4 bases from J, with 13 bases between. The CDR3: CASREAVSDTQYF. CDR3 DNA: TGTGCTAGTAGGGAGGCCGTCTCAGATACGCAGTATTTT.

The chain recombines TRBV6-5 with TRBJ1-5; 9 nucleotides align to TRBD1. V was pared by 6 bases and J by 5 bases, with 2 bases of the junction left unmatched. The CDR3 spans 13 residues. CDR1 and CDR2 (germline): MNHEY, SVGAGI. In DNA form, the CDR3 reads TGTGCCAGCAGGCGGACAGGGGATCAGCCCCAGCATTTT. Its protein product is CASRRTGDQPQHF.

The chain links TRBV25-1 to TRBJ1-4, with no clear D. Trimming left V 1 base short and J 2 bases short, with 2 bases between. The CDR3 spans 13 residues. Germline CDR1 MGHDK, CDR2 SYGVNS. The CDR3 here is CASSEFTNEKLFF. The CDR3, as DNA: TGTGCCAGCAGTGAATTTACTAATGAAAAACTGTTTTTT.

The chain employs TRBV5-4 and TRBJ1-1; D is ambiguous. The CDR3 contains 14 residues. From germline, CDR1 is SGHNT and CDR2 YYREEE (reference sequence). The V gene lost 0 bases and the J gene lost 1 base, with 7 bases spanning the gap. CDR3 nucleotide sequence: TGTGCCAGCAGCTTGGTATCTGGGAACACTGAAGCTTTCTTT. Translated: CASSLVSGNTEAFF.

DNA for the CDR3: TGTGCCAGCAGCGTAGCAATTGGGACCTCTTCTGGAAACACCATATATTTT. The encoded protein is CASSVAIGTSSGNTIYF. The V call is TRBV9, the J call TRBJ1-3, with D tentatively TRBD1 (5 bases). Germline loops: CDR1 SGDLS, CDR2 YYNGEE. The CDR3 totals 17 residues. Trimming left V 0 bases short and J 1 base short, with 14 bases between.

This chain links TRBV27 with TRBJ2-7; TRBD1 aligns across 7 bases. The CDR3 covers 18 residues. In germline, CDR1 is MNHEY, CDR2 SMNVEV (reference sequence). V lost 6 bases and J lost 0; bases outside the gene matches: 17. The CDR3 here is CASRVISNRGSSSYEQYF. As DNA, the CDR3 is TGTGCCAGCAGAGTTATTAGTAACAGGGGTTCTAGCTCCTACGAGCAGTACTTC.

The chain combines TRBV5-1 with TRBJ2-2, with D unresolved. The CDR3 is made up of 13 amino acids. The V gene lost 1 base and the J gene lost 8 bases, with 9 bases spanning the gap. Per the germline V gene, CDR1 is SGHRS and CDR2 is YFSETQ. CDR3 in DNA: TGCGCCAGCAGCTTGCGCAACCGGGGGGAGCTGTTTTTT. Residues: CASSLRNRGELFF.

The V gene is TRBV5-1, the J gene TRBJ2-7; 9 positions match TRBD1. Losses at the gene ends were 0 bases for V and 4 bases for J; bases not matched to a gene: 2. From germline, CDR1 is SGHRS and CDR2 YFSETQ. The CDR3 totals 14 residues. The CDR3 coding sequence is TGCGCCAGCAGCTTGGATGGGACAGGGTACGAGCAGTACTTC. Protein: CASSLDGTGYEQYF.

The chain is built from TRBV7-2 and TRBJ2-2, with 7 nucleotides matching TRBD2. V lost 5 bases and J lost 3; bases outside the gene matches: 6. CDR1 SGHTA and CDR2 FQGNSA come from the germline V gene. The CDR3 extends over 15 amino acids. The CDR3 DNA is TGTGCCAGCAGCCCTACTAGCGTAGACACCGGGGAGCTGTTTTTT. Translated, it gives CASSPTSVDTGELFF.

This chain connects TRBV9 to TRBJ1-3; no reliable D call. Per the germline V gene, CDR1 is SGDLS and CDR2 is YYNGEE. V was pared by 0 bases and J by 6 bases, with 7 bases between. CDR3 length: 13 amino acids. As DNA, the CDR3 is TGTGCCAGCAGCGTAGCCCCAGCAAACACCATATATTTT. Its translation is CASSVAPANTIYF.

This sequence joins TRBV11-2 and TRBJ2-1; TRBD1 or TRBD2 may be the D gene (5 bases each). The CDR3 has 14 residues. CDR1 and CDR2 (germline): SGHAT, FQNNGV. Trimming shortened V by 5 bases and J by 6 bases, and 14 bases separated the two germline ends. CDR3 loop: CASSPGTWRNEQFF. The DNA of the CDR3 is TGTGCCAGCAGCCCCGGGACGTGGCGCAATGAGCAGTTCTTC.

The sample holds one count of this clone. This chain uses TRBV27 with TRBJ2-7, with a tentative D call TRBD1 (6 bases). The CDR3 is 16 residues long. The V end lost 1 base, the J end lost 0 bases, and 13 bases lay between the germline ends. Germline V gene data show CDR1 as MNHEY and CDR2 as SMNVEV (reference sequence). The CDR3 reads CASSLLGTKGSYEQYF. In DNA, the CDR3 is TGTGCCAGCAGTTTATTAGGGACAAAAGGCTCCTACGAGCAGTACTTC.

The chain joins TRBV2 to TRBJ2-7; 8 nucleotides align to TRBD1. The CDR3 runs to 18 residues. The germline gives CDR1 SNHLY, CDR2 FYNNEI. V gave up 3 bases and J gave up 1 base; unmatched junction bases: 14. CDR3 DNA: TGTGCCAGCAGTGAGGGCCCAAGCATCTGGGACAGGTCCTACGAGCAGTACTTC. Amino acid sequence: CASSEGPSIWDRSYEQYF.

This rearrangement joins TRBV25-1 to TRBJ2-1; tentatively, D is TRBD2 (5 bases). Looked up from germline, CDR1 is MGHDK and CDR2 is SYGVNS. The CDR3 sequence is 13 residues long. The germline V and J ends were trimmed by 8 bases and 0 bases, with 8 bases remaining between them. CDR3 in amino acids: CASGESSYNEQFF. The CDR3 bases are TGTGCCAGCGGGGAGAGCTCCTACAATGAGCAGTTCTTC.

This clone was detected a few times. The chain recombines TRBV30 with TRBJ2-3; maybe TRBD1 (5 bases). CDR3 length equals 17 residues. Looked up from germline, CDR1 is GTSNPN and CDR2 is SVGIG (reference sequence). The V end lost 3 bases, the J end lost 3 bases, and 22 bases lay between the germline ends. CDR3 DNA: TGTGCCTGGAGAGAACTAACCGACAGTTTGCAGACAGATACGCAGTATTTT. Amino acids: CAWRELTDSLQTDTQYF.

V is TRBV5-8 and J is TRBJ1-4; D perhaps matches TRBD1 (6 bases). This CDR3 comprises 14 residues. Germline-derived CDR1 and CDR2 are SGHTS and YDEGEE. V was shortened by 1 base and J by 3 bases, with 7 bases between the two germline ends. The CDR3 is CASSLTGSNEKLFF. Written as DNA, the CDR3 is TGTGCCAGCAGCTTGACAGGGTCTAATGAAAAACTGTTTTTT. The whole variable domain, remainder taken from reference TRBV5-8 and TRBJ1-4, is EAGVTQSPTHLIKTRGQQATLRCSPISGHTSVYWYQQALGLGLQFLLWYDEGEERNRGNFPPRFSGRQFPNYSSELNVNALELEDSALYLCASSLTGSNEKLFFGSGTQLSVL.

The chain joins TRBV6-2 or TRBV6-3 to TRBJ1-1, with D hard to call. Per germline, CDR1 MNHEY and CDR2 SVGEGT. V lost 6 bases to trimming and J lost 4 bases, with 9 bases between them. This CDR3 has 12 residues. For the CDR3, the DNA is TGTGCCAGCAGCCCGTCGGTCACTGAAGCTTTCTTT. Amino acid sequence: CASSPSVTEAFF.

V usage is TRBV28 and J usage is TRBJ1-2; the D is unclear. Per germline, CDR1 MDHEN and CDR2 SYDVKM. This CDR3 spans 11 amino acids. This CDR3 reads CASGTNYGYTF. The CDR3 DNA is TGTGCTTCAGGAACCAACTATGGCTACACCTTC.

The V and J genes are TRBV18 and TRBJ1-5, with D unclear. Germline V lookup: CDR1 KGHSH, CDR2 LQKENI. Trimming stripped 5 bases from V and 3 bases from J, with 17 bases between. The CDR3 sequence is 16 residues long. The CDR3, as DNA: TGTGCCAGCTCAGTGGCAGGACGGCTGGACAATCAGCCCCAGCATTTT. Protein: CASSVAGRLDNQPQHF.